The rows below give T cell receptor beta chains drawn from one sample of a study of cytomegalovirus exposure and HLA in healthy donors. Method: immunoSEQ multiplex PCR; TCRdb's copy keeps in-frame clones and lacks some. The sample has approximately 170,000 clones, around three quarters seen once. The specimen was PBMCs. Receptors originate from a man aged 40-49 years in good health and CMV-seronegative. CDR3s include the opening cysteine and the closing phenylalanine or tryptophan. A D gene is named only where the DNA matches it firmly. The size of a clone is reported for some rows only, either as once, few or many, or as a class for expanded clones.

>TRBD1|TRBJ1-3|NA|TRBV5-5
CASSLDRQLSGNTIYF
TGTGCCAGCAGCCTGGACAGGCAGCTCTCTGGAAACACCATATATTTT
>NA|TRBJ1-5|few|TRBV28
CASSLAAAEYSNQPQHF
TGTGCCAGCAGTTTGGCGGCGGCAGAGTATAGCAATCAGCCCCAGCATTTT
>NA|TRBJ1-6|NA|TRBV30
CAWSGAGGRYNSPLHF
TGTGCCTGGAGTGGGGCCGGGGGGAGGTATAATTCACCCCTCCACTTT
>NA|TRBJ2-2|NA|TRBV7-2
CATSTERRGTGELFF
TGTGCCACCTCGACCGAGAGGCGAGGCACCGGGGAGCTGTTTTTT
>NA|TRBJ1-3|NA|TRBV6-5
CASSSGGNTIYF
TGTGCCAGCAGTTCAGGGGGAAACACCATATATTTT
>NA|TRBJ2-4|few|TRBV7-9
CASSWAGTLAKNIQYF
TGTGCCAGCAGCTGGGCCGGGACATTAGCCAAAAACATTCAGTACTTC
>TRBD1|TRBJ2-2|NA|TRBV7-9
CASTGQDHNTGELFF
TGTGCCAGCACGGGACAGGACCACAACACCGGGGAGCTGTTTTTT
>TRBD1|TRBJ1-5|NA|TRBV28
CASSSDRGLRQPQHF
TGTGCCAGCAGTTCGGACAGGGGGCTGAGGCAGCCCCAGCATTTT
>NA|TRBJ2-1|NA|TRBV7-2
CASSSTLGRVGGPEQFF
TGTGCCAGCAGCTCCACCCTTGGGAGAGTTGGCGGGCCGGAGCAGTTCTTC
>TRBD2|TRBJ2-7|NA|TRBV29-1
CSAAAGDYEQYF
TGCAGCGCCGCAGCGGGGGATTACGAGCAGTACTTC
>TRBD1|TRBJ2-5|NA|TRBV27
CASSFQGVRETQYF
TGTGCCAGCAGTTTCCAGGGGGTTCGAGAGACCCAGTACTTC
>TRBD2|TRBJ2-7|NA|TRBV6-1
CASSEGLAGGYEQYF
TGTGCCAGCAGTGAAGGACTAGCGGGAGGGTACGAGCAGTACTTC
>TRBD1|TRBJ2-5|NA|TRBV5-1
CASRPGTDEETQYF
TGCGCCAGCAGACCCGGGACAGATGAAGAGACCCAGTACTTC
>TRBD1|TRBJ1-4|NA|TRBV29-1
CSVATPGQGTEKLFF
TGCAGCGTCGCTACGCCGGGACAGGGGACGGAAAAACTGTTTTTT
>TRBD2|TRBJ2-3|NA|TRBV6-6
CASSRAGGGADTQYF
TGTGCCAGCAGCCGAGCGGGAGGGGGAGCAGATACGCAGTATTTT
>NA|TRBJ2-2|NA|TRBV5-1
CASSLGQGFGELFF
TGCGCCAGCAGCTTGGGTCAGGGCTTCGGGGAGCTGTTTTTT
>TRBD2|TRBJ2-2|NA|TRBV19
CASSMGLDPGGELFF
TGTGCCAGTAGTATGGGACTAGACCCGGGCGGGGAGCTGTTTTTT
>NA|TRBJ1-3|NA|TRBV7-8
CASATTEGSGNTIYF
TGTGCCAGCGCCACGACGGAGGGCTCTGGAAACACCATATATTTT
>NA|TRBJ1-1|few|TRBV7-2
CASSLAGDTEAFF
TGTGCCAGCAGCTTAGCAGGGGACACTGAAGCTTTCTTT
>NA|TRBJ1-2|once|TRBV6-1
CASSTTRGFNGYTF
TGTGCCAGCAGTACAACCAGGGGATTTAACGGCTACACCTTC
>NA|TRBJ1-6|NA|TRBV5-6
CASSLGPSNSPLHF
TGTGCCAGCAGCTTGGGGCCGTCTAATTCACCCCTCCACTTT
>TRBD2|TRBJ2-7|NA|TRBV5-4
CASSLVGGSGYEQYF
TGTGCCAGCAGCTTGGTCGGCGGGAGTGGGTACGAGCAGTACTTC
>NA|TRBJ2-6|NA|TRBV7-9
CASSFWLSGANVLTF
TGTGCCAGCAGCTTTTGGCTGTCTGGGGCCAACGTCCTGACTTTC
>TRBD2|TRBJ2-7|NA|TRBV11-2
CASSSVSVSGGAGEQYF
TGTGCCAGCAGCTCCGTCAGTGTTTCGGGGGGAGCGGGGGAGCAGTACTTC
>NA|TRBJ1-6|NA|TRBV7-9
CASSSAGSYNSPLHF
TGTGCCAGCAGCTCCGCCGGTTCCTATAATTCACCCCTCCACTTT
>NA|TRBJ2-3|few|TRBV30
CAWSGTSRPTDTQYF
TGTGCCTGGAGTGGGACAAGTCGGCCCACAGATACGCAGTATTTT
>TRBD1|TRBJ2-2|NA|TRBV19
CASSRQGARELFF
TGTGCCAGTAGTAGACAGGGGGCCAGGGAGCTGTTTTTT
>TRBD2|TRBJ2-1|NA|TRBV9
CASSVSGTSGSENEQFF
TGTGCCAGCAGCGTCTCCGGGACTAGCGGGAGTGAGAATGAGCAGTTCTTC
>TRBD1|TRBJ1-4|NA|TRBV2
CASRGTGANEKLFF
TGTGCCAGCAGAGGGACAGGGGCAAATGAAAAACTGTTTTTT